This entry is about one T cell receptor beta chain. The data derive from a study of blood T cell repertoires in COVID-19. Study-wide context: Researchers got acute and convalescent COVID-19 samples from the United States, Italy and Spain. In each case, the material was cDNA or gDNA derived from T cells, B-cell-depleted T cells, or PBMCs.

In the source study's methods: For nucleated cells, counts were estimated from reference gene primer amplification. The data were produced by immunoSEQ multiplex PCR, yet TCRdb's version contains in-frame clones alone and is incomplete. The V and J calls and the clone size are those of that table, but D and trimming were determined from the DNA. The sample lists tens of thousands of clones, roughly four fifths seen once, with about 0.83% in the top ten. Germline V gene sequence: CDR1 SGDLS, CDR2 YYNGEE. The germline V and J ends were trimmed by 3 bases and 2 bases, with 12 bases remaining between them. The CDR3 is 15 amino acids.

The chain has TRBV9 and TRBJ2-1, with D possibly matching TRBD2 (6 bases). The specimen was peripheral blood. This clonotype was obtained from a woman in her 70s with acute or convalescent COVID-19. The CDR3 sequence is CASSAGRATYNEQFF. The CDR3 nucleotides read TGTGCCAGCAGCGCCGGGAGAGCCACCTACAATGAGCAGTTCTTC.